A single T cell receptor beta chain is shown here with its context. In germline, CDR1 is DFQATT, CDR2 SNEGSKA (reference sequence). The ends were cut back, 6 bases at V and 2 bases at J, with 11 bases in the middle. This CDR3 is 13 amino acids long. One entry per CDR3 protein results from TCRdb running MiXCR on the RACE reads. Counted here are about 59,000 distinct CDR3 sequences, about 11% occurring once; the ten biggest clones make up approximately 4%. Time point of the sample: pre-sensitization, week 0. Treatment of the sample: therapeutic diphenylcyclopropenone sensitization with weekly scalp DPC. This specimen comes from a study of human T cells and chemical hapten exposure.

The sequence was obtained from a woman aged 40 to 50 with alopecia areata. Some clones in this sample may be carry-over from other donors' samples. The source was whole blood, collected in connection with sensitization to the hapten diphenylcyclopropenone (DPC). The chain carries TRBV20-1 and TRBJ1-5; D is unclear. CDR3 sequence (DNA): TGCAGTGCCTCGGAGATGCGCAATCAGCCCCAGCATTTT. It yields the protein CSASEMRNQPQHF.